Presented here are 28 T cell receptor beta chains from one specimen sequenced in a study of long-term antiretroviral therapy in people with HIV. With survey level as its setting, the immunoSEQ assay was v3.0. Data came from immunoSEQ multiplex PCR; TCRdb stores just in-frame clones and leaves some out. This sample has about 9,700 clones, with about four fifths found just once. Material: unsorted PBMCs, obtained 1.8 years before starting antiretroviral therapy. These receptors all stem from a middle-aged man with HIV.

This clone has a handful of counts. V and J are TRBV30 and TRBJ1-1, with 7 bases aligning to TRBD1. V was pared by 0 bases and J by 11 bases, with 12 bases of the junction left unmatched. In germline, CDR1 is GTSNPN, CDR2 SVGIG (reference sequence). The CDR3 totals 14 residues. The DNA for the CDR3 is TGTGCCTGGAGTGTAGGGGGCTCCCTCCTTCGGGCTTTCTTT. This translates into CAWSVGGSLLRAFF.

The chain has TRBV10-3 and TRBJ2-1; TRBD2 matches 8 bases. CDR3 length: 17 residues. V lost 2 bases and J lost 7; bases outside the gene matches: 13. Looked up from germline, CDR1 is ENHRY and CDR2 is SYGVKD. The CDR3 DNA is TGTGCCATCAGTGAGAGGGTAGCGGGACCCTCTGGGAATGAGCAGTTCTTC. As protein: CAISERVAGPSGNEQFF.

J is TRBJ2-2 and V is TRBV25-1, with 9 bases aligning to TRBD1. After removal of 1 base from V and 3 bases from J, the junction contained 0 bases not matched to a gene. The CDR3 runs 15 residues. Per the germline V gene, CDR1 is MGHDK and CDR2 is SYGVNS. Here the CDR3 reads CASSEWDRDTGELFF. The CDR3 coding sequence is TGTGCCAGCAGTGAATGGGACAGGGACACCGGGGAGCTGTTTTTT.

By its share, this clone is medium-sized. V and J are TRBV6-5 and TRBJ2-7; D ambiguous. The CDR3 is 14 residues long. CDR1 and CDR2 from the germline V gene are MNHEY and SVGAGI. Trimming pared 0 bases from V and 2 bases from J, leaving 8 bases between. The CDR3 loop is CASSYSDGTYEQYF. The CDR3 DNA follows: TGTGCCAGCAGTTACTCGGACGGAACCTACGAGCAGTACTTC.

This chain links TRBV6-5 with TRBJ1-6, with TRBD1 matching over 7 bases. V was pared by 6 bases and J by 7 bases, with 9 bases of the junction left unmatched. The CDR3 extends over 15 amino acids. Germline values: CDR1 MNHEY, CDR2 SVGAGI. The CDR3 region has the DNA TGTGCCAGCAGACTCCGGGACAGCCGCAATTCACCCCTCCACTTT. Its translation is CASRLRDSRNSPLHF.

V usage is TRBV11-3 and J usage is TRBJ1-1; D possibly corresponds to TRBD1 (5 bases). Germline CDR1 and CDR2: SGHNT and YENEEA. The germline V and J ends were trimmed by 5 bases and 1 base, with 14 bases remaining between them. The CDR3 runs 15 residues. The CDR3 coding sequence is TGTGCCAGCAGCCCTAGTCCGGGGCCGAACACTGAAGCTTTCTTT. Translated: CASSPSPGPNTEAFF. The whole variable domain, filled in from reference TRBV11-3 and TRBJ1-1, reads EAGVVQSPRYKIIEKKQPVAFWCNPISGHNTLYWYLQNLGQGPELLIRYENEEAVDDSQLPKDRFSAERLKGVDSTLKIQPAELGDSAVYLCASSPSPGPNTEAFFGQGTRLTVV.

The rearrangement links TRBV29-1 to TRBJ2-5, with a weak D call TRBD2 (5 bases). Germline V CDR1 and CDR2: SQVTM, ANQGSEA. V lost 4 bases to trimming and J lost 5 bases, with 11 bases between them. This CDR3 is built from 12 residues. DNA of the CDR3: TGCAGCGTTGTTCGGACTTCGGAGACCCAGTACTTC. Protein: CSVVRTSETQYF.

This rearrangement joins TRBV6-1 to TRBJ1-3, with 7 bases that match TRBD1. From germline, CDR1 is MNHNS and CDR2 SASEGT. The CDR3 has 15 residues. V dropped 1 base and J dropped 3; count of bases not matched to a gene: 3. Here the CDR3 DNA reads TGTGCCAGCAGTGAAGACAGGGGTCTTGGAAACACCATATATTTT. Encoded protein: CASSEDRGLGNTIYF.

In its sample, this clone was seen once. The chain employs TRBV2 and TRBJ2-1, with D perhaps given as TRBD1 or TRBD2 (5 bases each). The CDR3 has 13 amino acids. Germline CDR1 and CDR2: SNHLY and FYNNEI. The V and J ends lost 7 bases and 3 bases respectively, with 10 bases between them. The CDR3 nucleotides are TGTGCCAGCACCCGGGACCACTACAATGAGCAGTTCTTC. Translating it yields CASTRDHYNEQFF.

V and J are TRBV27 and TRBJ2-7; 7 bases match TRBD2. With V trimmed by 0 bases and J by 0 bases, 5 bases remained unmatched. The germline V gene has CDR1 MNHEY and CDR2 SMNVEV (reference sequence). The CDR3 extends over 16 amino acids. The CDR3 coding sequence is TGTGCCAGCAGTTTATCGAGCGGGACCCTCTCCTACGAGCAGTACTTC. Encoded protein: CASSLSSGTLSYEQYF.

This clone was observed once. V is TRBV6-6 and J is TRBJ2-2, with D unresolved. This CDR3 spans 16 amino acids. V was shortened by 4 bases and J by 0 bases, with 12 bases between the two germline ends. Germline V CDR1 and CDR2: MNHNY, SVGAGI (reference sequence). CDR3 residues: CASSSTRMSNTGELFF. The CDR3 DNA reads TGTGCCAGCAGTTCCACCCGGATGTCGAACACCGGGGAGCTGTTTTTT.

The V gene is TRBV6-1, the J gene TRBJ1-1, with unresolved D. V was cut by 4 bases and J by 6 bases, with 12 bases left in between. Germline CDR1 and CDR2: MNHNS and SASEGT. The CDR3 loop spans 13 amino acids. CDR3 nucleotides: TGTGCCAGCAGTGTCGGAGCCCGTGCTGAAGCTTTCTTT. This codes for CASSVGARAEAFF.

J is TRBJ2-2 and V is TRBV5-1; 10 bases match TRBD2. In germline, CDR1 is SGHRS, CDR2 YFSETQ. The J segment lost 4 bases and the V segment lost 2 bases, leaving 2 bases of the junction unmatched. The CDR3 is 15 amino acids. As DNA, the CDR3 is TGCGCCAGCAGCTTAGCGGGGGGGTCCACCGGGGAGCTGTTTTTT. It yields the protein CASSLAGGSTGELFF.

The gene calls are TRBV5-4 and TRBJ1-6, with 9 bases lining up with TRBD1. In germline, CDR1 is SGHNT, CDR2 YYREEE (reference sequence). CDR3 size: 15 residues. Unmatched junction bases numbered 6, after V lost 3 bases and J lost 8 bases. CDR3 residues: CASSSGQGRDSPLHF. For the CDR3, the DNA is TGTGCCAGCAGCTCCGGACAGGGGAGAGATTCACCCCTCCACTTT.

The chain carries TRBV27 and TRBJ2-2; a possible D gene is TRBD2 (6 bases). This CDR3 contains 18 residues. V shed 4 bases and J shed 0 bases, with 18 bases lying between them. Germline assignment: CDR1 MNHEY and CDR2 SMNVEV (reference sequence). The DNA for the CDR3 is TGTGCCAGCAGTTCCCGAATCCCGGGACTTACGAACACCGGGGAGCTGTTTTTT. It translates to CASSSRIPGLTNTGELFF.

CDR3 amino acids: CAWKPPDRGHTGELFF. The CDR3 region has the DNA TGTGCCTGGAAGCCCCCTGACAGGGGGCACACCGGGGAGCTGTTTTTT. V gene TRBV30 combines with J gene TRBJ2-2; 10 bases fit TRBD1. Germline V CDR1 and CDR2: GTSNPN, SVGIG (reference sequence). This CDR3 has 16 residues. With V trimmed by 4 bases and J by 3 bases, 8 bases remained unmatched.

The chain couples TRBV4-1 to TRBJ2-1; 8 bases map to TRBD1. V dropped 1 base and J dropped 7; count of bases not matched to a gene: 9. Germline V gives CDR1 MGHRA, CDR2 YSYEKL. The length of the CDR3 is 16 residues. The CDR3 spells CASSQGTGIIGNEQFF. CDR3 nucleotide sequence: TGCGCCAGCAGCCAAGGGACAGGGATAATTGGTAATGAGCAGTTCTTC.

This rearrangement joins TRBV18 to TRBJ2-1; D might be TRBD1 (5 bases). The CDR3 is made up of 17 amino acids. V gave up 3 bases and J gave up 5 bases, with 20 bases separating them. The V gene's germline CDR1 is KGHSH and CDR2 LQKENI. CDR3: CASSPPRTSLYNNEQFF. DNA for the CDR3: TGTGCCAGCTCACCGCCGAGGACATCGCTTTACAACAATGAGCAGTTCTTC.

This chain links TRBV6-8 with TRBJ1-2; TRBD1 might be the D (5 bases). The CDR3 loop spans 15 amino acids. The V and J ends lost 6 bases and 3 bases respectively, with 17 bases between them. Looked up from germline, CDR1 is MNHGY and CDR2 is SAAAGT. This CDR3 is CASSLTFRVDYGYTF. CDR3 nucleotide sequence: TGTGCCAGCAGCCTCACCTTCAGGGTTGACTATGGCTACACCTTC.

The genes are TRBV18 and TRBJ2-1; 9 bases are a match to TRBD1. The CDR3 consists of 16 residues. Trimming at V came to 2 bases and at J to 7 bases, leaving 9 bases not matched to a gene. The V gene's germline CDR1 is KGHSH and CDR2 LQKENI. In DNA form, the CDR3 reads TGTGCCAGCTCACCAAATACAGGGGGCTCTAGGAATGAGCAGTTCTTC. The encoded protein is CASSPNTGGSRNEQFF. The complete variable domain, with remaining parts taken from reference TRBV18 and TRBJ2-1, reads NAGVMQNPRHLVRRRGQEARLRCSPMKGHSHVYWYRQLPEEGLKFMVYLQKENIIDESGMPKERFSAEFPKEGPSILRIQQVVRGDSAAYFCASSPNTGGSRNEQFFGPGTRLTVL.

V usage is TRBV5-1 and J usage is TRBJ1-1; unclear D gene. Per germline, CDR1 SGHRS and CDR2 YFSETQ. V lost 0 bases and J 5 bases, leaving 8 bases between the germline ends. The CDR3 consists of 13 residues. The CDR3 sequence is CASSLAGFTEAFF. Here the CDR3 DNA reads TGCGCCAGCAGCTTGGCGGGGTTTACTGAAGCTTTCTTT.

The CDR3 bases are TGTGCCAGCAGCTTAGCATCCGACAGGGGTCAGCATTTT. Amino acids: CASSLASDRGQHF. The rearrangement uses TRBV7-8 and TRBJ1-5, with 8 bases aligning to TRBD1. V dropped 0 bases and J dropped 13; count of bases not matched to a gene: 5. The germline CDR1 and CDR2 sequences are SGHVS and FQNEAQ. There are 13 residues in the CDR3.

The chain is built from TRBV7-9 and TRBJ1-1; D might be TRBD1 (5 bases). CDR3 length: 16 amino acids. In germline, CDR1 is SEHNR, CDR2 FQNEAQ (reference sequence). V gave up 4 bases and J gave up 3 bases, with 18 bases separating them. CDR3 bases: TGTGCCAGCAGCTCCCTGGGGTGGGGGGGGGACACTGAAGCTTTCTTT. Translated: CASSSLGWGGDTEAFF.

The CDR3 region is CASSPEGQGARTEAFF. CDR3 bases: TGTGCCAGCAGCCCCGAAGGACAGGGGGCGCGGACTGAAGCTTTCTTT. This sequence joins TRBV5-4 and TRBJ1-1; 11 bases match TRBD1. CDR1 SGHNT and CDR2 YYREEE come from the germline V gene (reference sequence). The CDR3 is made up of 16 amino acids. V lost 4 bases and J lost 5; bases outside the gene matches: 10.

The rearrangement joins TRBV19 to TRBJ2-7; 8 nucleotides match TRBD1. CDR1 LNHDA and CDR2 SQIVND come from the germline V gene (reference sequence). After removal of 4 bases from V and 2 bases from J, the junction contained 4 bases not matched to a gene. The CDR3 contains 14 residues. This CDR3 is CASSTPGQAYEQYF. The DNA for the CDR3 is TGTGCCAGTAGTACGCCGGGACAGGCCTACGAGCAGTACTTC.

The chain joins TRBV9 to TRBJ2-5; tentatively, D is TRBD1 or TRBD2 (5 bases each). Trimming removed 0 bases at V and 2 bases at J, with 14 bases between. The CDR3 totals 16 residues. Germline V gene data show CDR1 as SGDLS and CDR2 as YYNGEE. The CDR3 coding sequence is TGTGCCAGCAGCGTAGCAGGTGGGACGAGGCAAGAGACCCAGTACTTC. Translation: CASSVAGGTRQETQYF.

This clone is a singleton in its sample. V usage is TRBV5-1 and J usage is TRBJ2-7; D is uncertain. The V gene's germline CDR1 is SGHRS and CDR2 YFSETQ. The CDR3 contains 15 residues. The V and J ends lost 0 bases and 0 bases respectively, with 10 bases between them. CDR3 DNA: TGCGCCAGCAGCTTGGCGGCAGGCAACTCCTACGAGCAGTACTTC. This codes for CASSLAAGNSYEQYF.

The V call is TRBV7-9, the J call TRBJ2-7; 10 bases align to TRBD2. CDR1 and CDR2 (germline): SEHNR, FQNEAQ (reference sequence). The CDR3 has 15 residues. After removal of 5 bases from V and 1 base from J, the junction contained 5 bases not matched to a gene. The CDR3 DNA follows: TGTGCCAGCAGCGGGTTGACTAGCGGGTCCTACGAGCAGTACTTC. This codes for CASSGLTSGSYEQYF.